The 24 T cell receptor beta chains presented below share a single source sample, sequenced in a study of Ad26.COV2.S vaccination and SARS-CoV-2 variants. Treatment in this sample: some 20 received Ad26.COV2.S at low or high dose, single or two shots; several received placebo; per-sample allocation not given. Samples analyzed were those drawn on day 63 after the first vaccine or placebo injection. Some clones are missing from TCRdb's copy, which holds only in-frame ones; the method was immunoSEQ multiplex PCR. The data contain about 430,000 clones, 90% of them singletons. The starting material was peripheral blood, obtained in a trial of Ad26.COV2.S vaccine versus placebo. The origin of the receptors is a person between 18 and 60 years old who received the Ad26.COV2.S COVID-19 vaccine or a placebo.

The V and J genes are TRBV9 and TRBJ2-2; tentatively, D is TRBD2 (5 bases). Per germline, CDR1 SGDLS and CDR2 YYNGEE. The CDR3 consists of 14 residues. Trimming cost V 0 bases and J 7 bases, with 10 bases left between them. CDR3 region: CASSVERVFGELFF. DNA of the CDR3: TGTGCCAGCAGCGTAGAGAGGGTGTTCGGGGAGCTGTTTTTT.

This sequence joins TRBV19 and TRBJ1-5; 7 nucleotides line up with TRBD1. The trim removed 9 bases at V and 0 bases at J, leaving 8 bases unmatched. The germline V gene has CDR1 LNHDA and CDR2 SQIVND (reference sequence). The CDR3 loop spans 15 amino acids. CDR3 protein: CASRQGDYSNQPQHF. In DNA form, the CDR3 reads TGTGCCAGCCGTCAGGGGGATTATAGCAATCAGCCCCAGCATTTT.

The CDR3 sequence is CASSSKERELIPEQYF. CDR3 coding DNA: TGCGCCAGCAGCTCGAAAGAGCGGGAGCTCATTCCCGAGCAGTACTTC. The rearrangement links TRBV5-1 to TRBJ2-7, with 8 bases matching TRBD2. The length of the CDR3 is 16 residues. The trim removed 3 bases at V and 6 bases at J, leaving 14 bases unmatched. Germline V gene sequence: CDR1 SGHRS, CDR2 YFSETQ.

V is TRBV5-1 and J is TRBJ2-7; D may be TRBD1 (6 bases). The length of the CDR3 is 14 residues. The V gene lost 4 bases and the J gene lost 3 bases, with 14 bases spanning the gap. CDR1 and CDR2 (germline): SGHRS, YFSETQ. As DNA, the CDR3 is TGCGCCAGCAGCCCGACACAGGGCTACTACGAGCAGTACTTC. It encodes CASSPTQGYYEQYF.

The chain has TRBV29-1 and TRBJ1-1; D is unclear. The length of the CDR3 is 12 residues. V was cut by 1 base and J by 2 bases, with 5 bases left in between. CDR1 SQVTM and CDR2 ANQGSEA come from the germline V gene. The CDR3 loop is CSVEGDNTEAFF. CDR3 in DNA: TGCAGCGTTGAAGGGGATAACACTGAAGCTTTCTTT.

This clone was detected a few times. J is TRBJ2-2 and V is TRBV12-5; TRBD2 aligns across 13 bases. J lost 7 bases, V lost 1 base, and 3 bases had no gene match. CDR1 is LGHNT, CDR2 FRNRAP, per germline. The CDR3 runs to 16 residues. In DNA form, the CDR3 reads TGTGCTAGTGGTTTGGGGACTAGCGGGAGCGTCGGGGAGCTGTTTTTT. The encoded protein is CASGLGTSGSVGELFF.

The chain recombines TRBV30 with TRBJ2-3, with 8 positions matching TRBD2. Germline V gives CDR1 GTSNPN, CDR2 SVGIG (reference sequence). The CDR3 spans 14 residues. V shed 5 bases and J 6 bases; nucleotides not matched to a gene: 10. This CDR3 reads CAWVSKREPDTQYF. The CDR3 DNA follows: TGTGCCTGGGTTTCCAAGCGGGAGCCCGATACGCAGTATTTT.

This clone was recorded a few times. The chain joins TRBV27 to TRBJ2-3; TRBD1 might be the D (6 bases). Germline CDR1 reads MNHEY; CDR2 reads SMNVEV (reference sequence). The germline V and J ends were trimmed by 3 bases and 2 bases, with 9 bases remaining between them. The CDR3 runs 14 residues. CDR3 sequence reads: CASSFGGHTDTQYF. The CDR3 coding sequence is TGTGCCAGCAGTTTTGGGGGACACACAGATACGCAGTATTTT.

The DNA for the CDR3 is TGTGCCAGCAGTGAAATCGGTTCCCTTCCTCCCACAGATACGCAGTATTTT. The encoded protein is CASSEIGSLPPTDTQYF. The chain links TRBV6-1 to TRBJ2-3; D uncertain. Trimming cost V 2 bases and J 2 bases, with 17 bases left between them. Germline CDR1 reads MNHNS; CDR2 reads SASEGT. The length of the CDR3 is 17 residues.

V is TRBV27 and J is TRBJ2-1, with D possibly matching TRBD1 (7 bases). Germline-derived CDR1 and CDR2 are MNHEY and SMNVEV (reference sequence). Trimming cost V 2 bases and J 3 bases, with 8 bases left between them. The CDR3 has 14 amino acids. DNA of the CDR3: TGTGCCAGCAGTTTACAGGGGGGCTACAATGAGCAGTTCTTC. This translates into CASSLQGGYNEQFF.

V gene TRBV15 combines with J gene TRBJ2-7; D tentatively reads TRBD1 or TRBD2 (5 bases each). Germline CDR1 is LNHNV and CDR2 is YYDKDF (reference sequence). The CDR3 has 13 residues. V gave up 0 bases and J gave up 11 bases, with 14 bases separating them. CDR3 amino acids: CATSRDRKGTEYF. CDR3 nucleotide sequence: TGTGCCACCAGCAGAGACCGAAAAGGGACGGAGTACTTC.

The V and J genes are TRBV5-4 and TRBJ2-5; D perhaps matches TRBD2 (6 bases). Germline loops: CDR1 SGHNT, CDR2 YYREEE (reference sequence). The CDR3 consists of 14 residues. V shed 3 bases and J shed 5 bases, with 14 bases lying between them. CDR3 residues: CASSSGTSRETQYF. In nucleotides, the CDR3 is TGTGCCAGCAGCTCAGGGACTTCTCGGGAGACCCAGTACTTC.

On this clone: This specimen includes other DNA sequences encoding the same CDR3. The chain has TRBV6-5 and TRBJ2-1; D is possibly TRBD2 (5 bases). CDR1 is MNHEY, CDR2 SVGAGI, per germline. The V end was cut by 3 bases, the J end by 4 bases, with 7 bases between. This CDR3 has 13 residues. The DNA for the CDR3 is TGTGCCAGCAGTTATCGGGAATACAATGAGCAGTTCTTC. Translated, it gives CASSYREYNEQFF.

The genes are TRBV19 and TRBJ1-1; D is uncertain. This CDR3 is 14 amino acids long. CDR1 is LNHDA and CDR2 is SQIVND in the germline V gene (reference sequence). Trimming stripped 1 base from V and 3 bases from J, with 9 bases between. The CDR3 DNA is TGTGCCAGTAGTATAGGAGGTAGGGACACTGAAGCTTTCTTT. Its protein product is CASSIGGRDTEAFF.

The chain employs TRBV6-2 or TRBV6-3 and TRBJ1-6, with TRBD1 matching over 7 bases. This CDR3 is 14 amino acids long. With 5 bases clipped from V and 5 bases from J, the junction kept 3 bases outside the gene matches. Germline CDR1 reads MNHEY; CDR2 reads SVGEGT. The CDR3 sequence is CASSRTGDNSPLHF. DNA for the CDR3: TGTGCCAGCAGTAGGACAGGAGATAATTCACCCCTCCACTTT.

The V call is TRBV5-6, the J call TRBJ2-5, with 8 bases that match TRBD2. Trimming took 4 bases from V and 1 from J; bases not matched to a gene: 3. This CDR3 has 14 amino acids. Germline CDR1 and CDR2: SGHDT and YYEEEE. This CDR3 is CASSLGLAQETQYF. CDR3 nucleotide sequence: TGTGCCAGCAGCCTCGGACTAGCCCAAGAGACCCAGTACTTC. Filled out from reference TRBV5-6 and TRBJ2-5, the complete variable domain reads DAGVTQSPTHLIKTRGQQVTLRCSPKSGHDTVSWYQQALGQGPQFIFQYYEEEERQRGNFPDRFSGHQFPNYSSELNVNALLLGDSALYLCASSLGLAQETQYFGPGTRLLVL.

This chain connects TRBV3-1 (or the pseudogene TRBV3-2) to TRBJ2-7, with TRBD1 identical over 7 bases. This CDR3 is built from 17 residues. The V and J ends lost 3 bases and 0 bases, in that order; junction bases with no gene match: 11. Germline lookup yields CDR1 LGHDT and CDR2 YNNKEL (reference sequence). Here the CDR3 reads CASSHTGVGLYSYEQYF. The CDR3 DNA follows: TGTGCCAGCAGCCATACAGGGGTGGGGCTTTACTCCTACGAGCAGTACTTC.

The J gene is TRBJ2-2, the V gene TRBV4-3; TRBD2 matches at 8 bases. CDR1 and CDR2 (germline): LGHNA, YSLEER. The V gene end was trimmed by 5 bases and the J gene end by 8 bases; junction bases not matched to a gene: 13. CDR3 size: 16 residues. The CDR3 DNA reads TGCGCCAGCAGCAAAAACCTAGCGGGCTTTGGAGGGGAGCTGTTTTTT. It translates to CASSKNLAGFGGELFF.

The chain employs TRBV7-2 and TRBJ2-5; D uncertain. CDR3 length: 15 residues. Trimming removed 0 bases from V and 5 bases from J, with 13 bases in between. Looked up from germline, CDR1 is SGHTA and CDR2 is FQGNSA. The CDR3 DNA is TGTGCCAGCAGCTTAGCGAATGGCAGGATGGAGACCCAGTACTTC. Translating it yields CASSLANGRMETQYF. Full variable domain (rest looked up from reference TRBV7-2 and TRBJ2-5): GAGVSQSPSNKVTEKGKDVELRCDPISGHTALYWYRQSLGQGLEFLIYFQGNSAPDKSGLPSDRFSAERTGGSVSTLTIQRTQQEDSAVYLCASSLANGRMETQYFGPGTRLLVL.

The chain joins TRBV5-1 to TRBJ2-2; perhaps TRBD2 as D (6 bases). Trimming took off 4 bases at V and 5 bases at J, with 15 bases between the two ends. Germline lookup yields CDR1 SGHRS and CDR2 YFSETQ. The length of the CDR3 is 15 residues. The CDR3 protein is CASSRTLSGTGELFF. The CDR3 nucleotides are TGCGCCAGCAGCCGGACTCTAAGCGGGACCGGGGAGCTGTTTTTT. The variable domain in full, completed from reference TRBV5-1 and TRBJ2-2, reads KAGVTQTPRYLIKTRGQQVTLSCSPISGHRSVSWYQQTPGQGLQFLFEYFSETQRNKGNFPGRFSGRQFSNSRSEMNVSTLELGDSALYLCASSRTLSGTGELFFGEGSRLTVL.

The DNA for the CDR3 is TGTGCCAGCAGTTCCTTACTAGCGGGAGGCTACAATGAGCAGTTCTTC. Its protein product is CASSSLLAGGYNEQFF. The gene calls are TRBV27 and TRBJ2-1, with TRBD2 identical over 12 bases. V was clipped by 4 bases and J by 3 bases; unmatched bases: 4. From germline, CDR1 is MNHEY and CDR2 SMNVEV (reference sequence). The CDR3 is 16 residues long.

The CDR3 loop is CASSVGADSSNQPQHF. The DNA for the CDR3 is TGTGCCAGCAGCGTAGGGGCAGACTCGAGTAATCAGCCCCAGCATTTT. The rearrangement joins TRBV9 to TRBJ1-5, with D hard to call. Germline CDR1 and CDR2: SGDLS and YYNGEE. Between the trimmed V and J ends, which lost 0 bases and 4 bases, there was a span of 14 bases. The CDR3 consists of 16 residues.

This chain uses TRBV7-2 with TRBJ2-7, with unresolved D. Germline assignment: CDR1 SGHTA and CDR2 FQGNSA. The CDR3 is made up of 11 amino acids. V was cut by 6 bases and J by 5 bases, with 8 bases left in between. The CDR3 nucleotides read TGTGCCAGCAGGTCCGGCCACGAGCAGTACTTC. Amino acids: CASRSGHEQYF. Filled out from reference TRBV7-2 and TRBJ2-7, the complete variable domain reads GAGVSQSPSNKVTEKGKDVELRCDPISGHTALYWYRQSLGQGLEFLIYFQGNSAPDKSGLPSDRFSAERTGGSVSTLTIQRTQQEDSAVYLCASRSGHEQYFGPGTRLTVT.

V usage is TRBV7-8 and J usage is TRBJ2-7, with 10 bases fitting TRBD2. Germline CDR1 SGHVS, CDR2 FQNEAQ. The CDR3 covers 18 residues. V lost 0 bases and J lost 0; bases outside the gene matches: 8. The CDR3: CASSLASPSGSTSYEQYF. CDR3 DNA sequence: TGTGCCAGCAGCTTAGCGTCTCCTAGCGGGAGCACCTCCTACGAGCAGTACTTC.